This TCR beta chain was obtained from a study of CD8+ T cells in alopecia areata. Study information: Treatment comprised oral tofacitinib, 5 to 10 mg twice daily, in treated patients.

As regards this clone: Antigen specificity is unknown.

General study results and limits: Resident alphabeta T cells of normal skin are also sequenced in scalp samples.

Peripheral blood and lesional scalp punch biopsies were taken from alopecia areata patients. From PBMCs, CD4+ and CD8+ T cells were sorted. Extracted RNA was reverse transcribed into cDNA, the sequencing template. The method was immunoSEQ multiplex PCR; TCRdb's version includes in-frame clones alone and lacks a portion of them. This repertoire shows over 100,000 clones, about 49% found once; its top ten account for around 20%. The clonotype originates from a human donor with alopecia areata. The sequenced sample was CD8+ T cells sorted from blood, obtained at week 0.

The chain's CDR3 is CSVDPGVRYNEQFF. CDR3 DNA sequence: TGCAGCGTTGATCCGGGGGTAAGGTACAATGAGCAGTTCTTC. The chain couples TRBV29-1 to TRBJ2-1; D possibly corresponds to TRBD2 (6 bases). CDR3 length: 14 amino acids. Trimming cost V 3 bases and J 4 bases, with 13 bases left between them. Per the germline V gene, CDR1 is SQVTM and CDR2 is ANQGSEA.